Reported below is one T cell receptor beta chain. Assay: immunoSEQ multiplex PCR; the TCRdb copy retains only in-frame clones and omits some. This table has 90,000 to 100,000 clones, 90% to 97% appearing once. These data come from a study of technical replicates of blood from a handful of donors. Trimming pared 10 bases from V and 2 bases from J, leaving 18 bases between. The CDR3 has 15 residues. The V gene's germline CDR1 is MNHEY and CDR2 SMNVEV (reference sequence). Material: T cells isolated from PBMCs. The rearrangement uses TRBV27 and TRBJ1-5, with D possibly TRBD1 on 6 matching bases. The origin of this receptor is a human donor in good health. The CDR3 sequence is CATGRGGGRNQPQHF. The CDR3 nucleotides are TGTGCCACCGGCCGCGGGGGCGGACGCAATCAGCCCCAGCATTTT.